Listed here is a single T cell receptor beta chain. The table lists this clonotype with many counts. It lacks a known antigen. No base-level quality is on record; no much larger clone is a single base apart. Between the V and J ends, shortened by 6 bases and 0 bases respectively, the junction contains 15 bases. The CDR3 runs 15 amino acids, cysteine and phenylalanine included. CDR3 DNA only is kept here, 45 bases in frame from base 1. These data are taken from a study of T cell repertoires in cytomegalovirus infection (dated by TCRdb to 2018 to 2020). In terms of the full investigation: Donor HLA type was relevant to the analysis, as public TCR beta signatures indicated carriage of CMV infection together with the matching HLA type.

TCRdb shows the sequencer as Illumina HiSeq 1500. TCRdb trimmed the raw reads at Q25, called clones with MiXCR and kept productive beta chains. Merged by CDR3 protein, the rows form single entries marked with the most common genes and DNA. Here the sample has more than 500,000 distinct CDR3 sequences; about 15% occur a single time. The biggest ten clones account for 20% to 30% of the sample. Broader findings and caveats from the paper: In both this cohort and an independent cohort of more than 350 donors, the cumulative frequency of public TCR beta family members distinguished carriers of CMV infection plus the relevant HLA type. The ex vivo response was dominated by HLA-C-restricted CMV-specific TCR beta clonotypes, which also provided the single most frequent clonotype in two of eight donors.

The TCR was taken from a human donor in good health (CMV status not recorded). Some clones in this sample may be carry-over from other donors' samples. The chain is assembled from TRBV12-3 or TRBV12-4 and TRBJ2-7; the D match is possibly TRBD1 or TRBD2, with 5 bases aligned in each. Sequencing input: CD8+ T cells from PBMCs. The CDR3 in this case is CASRRDVGSSYEQYF. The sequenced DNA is TGTGCCAGCAGACGGGACGTAGGAAGCTCCTACGAGCAGTACTTC.